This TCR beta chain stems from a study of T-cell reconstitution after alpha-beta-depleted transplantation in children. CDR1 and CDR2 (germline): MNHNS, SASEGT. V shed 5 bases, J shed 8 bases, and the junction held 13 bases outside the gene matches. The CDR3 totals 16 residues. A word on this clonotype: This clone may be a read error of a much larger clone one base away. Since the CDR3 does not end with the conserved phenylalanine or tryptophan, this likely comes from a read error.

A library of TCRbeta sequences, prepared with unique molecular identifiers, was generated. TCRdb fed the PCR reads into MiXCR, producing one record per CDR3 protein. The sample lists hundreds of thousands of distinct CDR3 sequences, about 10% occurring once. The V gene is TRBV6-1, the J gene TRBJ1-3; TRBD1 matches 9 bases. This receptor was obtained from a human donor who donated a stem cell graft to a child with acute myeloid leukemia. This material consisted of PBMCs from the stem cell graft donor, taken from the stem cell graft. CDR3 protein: CASSQNSGTGMHTIYY. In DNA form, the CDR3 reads TGTGCCAGCAGTCAGAACTCCGGGACAGGGATGCACACCATATATTAT.